This is a list of T cell receptor beta chains from one sample in a study of cytomegalovirus exposure and HLA in healthy donors. TCRdb's table, derived via immunoSEQ multiplex PCR, lists solely in-frame clones and lacks some. The sample table sets out 53,000 or so clones. Sequenced sample: PBMCs. Receptors originate from a young man in good health and CMV-seropositive. Each CDR3 is given with its conserved first and last residue. A D gene is named only where the DNA matches it firmly.

j_call | d_call | v_call | cdr3_aa | cdr3_nt
TRBJ2-1 | NA | TRBV27 | CASSLTHRDNEQFF | TGTGCCAGCAGTTTAACCCACCGGGACAATGAGCAGTTCTTC
TRBJ1-5 | TRBD1 | TRBV30 | CAWSVTPDRGRQPQHF | TGTGCCTGGAGTGTAACCCCTGACAGGGGACGCCAGCCCCAGCATTTT
TRBJ1-5 | TRBD1 | TRBV18 | CASSPGTGFNQPQHF | TGTGCCAGCTCACCAGGGACAGGTTTCAATCAGCCCCAGCATTTT
TRBJ1-2 | NA | TRBV6-1 | CASTLLGGNNYGYTF | TGTGCCAGCACCCTCCTGGGGGGGAATAACTATGGCTACACCTTC
TRBJ2-6 | NA | TRBV12-5 | CASGTDSLISGANVLTF | TGTGCTAGTGGTACGGACAGCCTTATCTCTGGGGCCAACGTCCTGACTTTC
TRBJ2-2 | NA | TRBV15 | CATSGESSGELFF | TGTGCCACCAGCGGAGAGTCGTCCGGGGAGCTGTTTTTT
TRBJ2-3 | TRBD1 | TRBV28 | CASSSDRGRADTQYF | TGTGCCAGCAGTTCGGACAGGGGCAGGGCAGATACGCAGTATTTT
TRBJ2-2 | TRBD1 | TRBV5-1 | CASRAGTGPGDTGELFF | TGCGCCAGCAGGGCCGGGACAGGGCCGGGTGACACCGGGGAGCTGTTTTTT
TRBJ1-1 | TRBD1 | TRBV5-6 | CASSFTGGSSTEAFF | TGTGCCAGCAGCTTTACAGGGGGCTCGAGCACTGAAGCTTTCTTT
TRBJ1-6 | NA | TRBV30 | CAWSLGRNNSPLHF | TGTGCCTGGAGTTTGGGGAGGAATAATTCACCCCTCCACTTT
TRBJ2-1 | TRBD1 | TRBV2 | CASTADRWDEQFF | TGTGCCAGCACCGCGGACAGGTGGGATGAGCAGTTCTTC
TRBJ2-1 | TRBD2 | TRBV9 | CASSVDLAGGSYNEQFF | TGTGCCAGCAGCGTTGATCTAGCGGGAGGTTCCTACAATGAGCAGTTCTTC
TRBJ1-6 | TRBD1 | TRBV7-9 | CASSLFTGGSDSPLHF | TGTGCCAGCAGCTTATTTACAGGGGGCTCTGATTCACCCCTCCACTTT
TRBJ2-1 | TRBD2 | TRBV5-5 | CASSLGAGGAHDEQFF | TGTGCCAGCAGCTTGGGGGCGGGAGGAGCCCACGATGAGCAGTTCTTC
TRBJ2-3 | NA | TRBV30 | CAWRVSGSTDTQYF | TGTGCCTGGAGGGTAAGCGGGAGCACAGATACGCAGTATTTT
TRBJ2-7 | NA | TRBV28 | CASSRGQVSYEQYF | TGTGCCAGCAGTCGTGGGCAGGTCTCCTACGAGCAGTACTTC
TRBJ1-6 | NA | TRBV7-2 | CASSPDIRSYNSPLHF | TGTGCCAGCAGCCCAGACATACGCTCCTATAATTCACCCCTCCACTTT
TRBJ2-4 | TRBD2 | TRBV10-2 | CASSGGLAGGKNIQYF | TGCGCCAGCAGTGGTGGACTAGCGGGAGGAAAAAACATTCAGTACTTC
TRBJ2-3 | NA | TRBV7-8 | CASSYSGSDTQYF | TGTGCCAGCAGTTACAGCGGGTCAGATACGCAGTATTTT
TRBJ2-7 | TRBD2 | TRBV9 | CASSAGTRSYEQYF | TGTGCCAGCAGCGCCGGGACTAGGAGCTACGAGCAGTACTTC
TRBJ2-1 | TRBD2 | TRBV4-1 | CASSQVLREGRDEQFF | TGCGCCAGCAGCCAAGTGCTTCGGGAGGGCCGGGATGAGCAGTTCTTC
TRBJ1-2 | NA | TRBV5-1 | CASSSEFRSMDGYTF | TGCGCCAGCAGCTCGGAGTTCAGAAGCATGGATGGCTACACCTTC
TRBJ1-6 | TRBD1 | TRBV6-5 | CASSYQGALYNSPLHF | TGTGCCAGCAGTTACCAGGGGGCGCTTTATAATTCACCCCTCCACTTT
TRBJ2-1 | TRBD2 | TRBV29-1 | CSVVGTSGDSYNEQFF | TGCAGCGTTGTGGGGACTAGCGGGGACTCCTACAATGAGCAGTTCTTC
TRBJ1-1 | NA | TRBV19 | CASSAQKNTEAFF | TGTGCCAGTAGTGCACAGAAGAACACTGAAGCTTTCTTT
TRBJ2-3 | NA | TRBV30 | CAWDISSTDTQYF | TGTGCCTGGGACATCTCTAGCACAGATACGCAGTATTTT
TRBJ1-4 | TRBD1 | TRBV19 | CASRVDREEKLFF | TGTGCCAGTAGGGTGGACAGGGAGGAAAAACTGTTTTTT
TRBJ2-1 | TRBD2 | TRBV25-1 | CASSEWGGKEQFF | TGTGCCAGCAGTGAGTGGGGAGGGAAAGAGCAGTTCTTC
TRBJ2-3 | NA | TRBV29-1 | CSVSAATSTDTQYF | TGCAGCGTCTCAGCGGCTACTAGCACAGATACGCAGTATTTT
TRBJ1-5 | NA | TRBV2 | CASSDEGGGQPQHF | TGTGCCAGCAGTGATGAGGGGGGGGGCCAGCCCCAGCATTTT
TRBJ1-5 | NA | TRBV21-1 | CASSKGIPRGRASNQPQHF | TGTGCCAGCAGCAAAGGGATCCCCAGGGGCAGAGCAAGCAATCAGCCCCAGCATTTT
TRBJ1-1 | TRBD1 | TRBV5-8 | CASSFNRGAEAFF | TGTGCCAGCAGCTTTAACAGGGGCGCTGAAGCTTTCTTT
TRBJ2-5 | TRBD1 | TRBV11-2 | CASSLRVGDRLKKQETQYF | TGTGCCAGCAGCTTACGGGTAGGGGACAGGTTGAAAAAACAAGAGACCCAGTACTTC
TRBJ2-3 | NA | TRBV19 | CASSIDPGDEVDTQYF | TGTGCCAGTAGTATAGATCCGGGAGATGAAGTGGATACGCAGTATTTT
TRBJ1-2 | NA | TRBV2 | CASSDYGGDYHGGYTF | TGTGCCAGCAGTGATTATGGGGGGGACTATCACGGTGGCTACACCTTC
TRBJ2-7 | NA | TRBV5-1 | CASSLAGRVPTEQYF | TGCGCCAGCAGCTTGGCGGGCAGGGTCCCTACCGAGCAGTACTTC
TRBJ1-5 | TRBD1 | TRBV19 | CASSIGTGGYQPQHF | TGTGCCAGTAGTATCGGGACAGGGGGTTATCAGCCCCAGCATTTT
TRBJ2-6 | NA | TRBV25-1 | CASSERGTGANVLTF | TGTGCCAGCAGTGAACGAGGAACCGGGGCCAACGTCCTGACTTTC
TRBJ1-1 | NA | TRBV6-4 | CASSDQAGEYTEAFF | TGTGCCAGCAGTGACCAGGCAGGGGAGTACACTGAAGCTTTCTTT
TRBJ2-7 | TRBD2 | TRBV19 | CASSTSGRPPSYEQYF | TGTGCCAGTAGTACCAGCGGGAGGCCACCCTCCTACGAGCAGTACTTC
TRBJ2-2 | TRBD2 | TRBV19 | CASRLTGTSYTGELFF | TGTGCCAGTAGACTAACCGGGACTAGTTACACCGGGGAGCTGTTTTTT
TRBJ2-7 | NA | TRBV5-4 | CASSLASRSYEQYF | TGTGCCAGCAGCTTGGCGTCCCGGTCCTACGAGCAGTACTTC
TRBJ1-1 | TRBD1 | TRBV5-6 | CASRAGTGLTEAFF | TGTGCCAGCAGGGCCGGGACAGGGTTAACTGAAGCTTTCTTT
TRBJ2-3 | TRBD2 | TRBV5-1 | CASSLPGTSGITDTQYF | TGCGCCAGCAGCTTACCCGGGACTAGCGGGATTACAGATACGCAGTATTTT
TRBJ2-5 | TRBD2 | TRBV5-4 | CASSNGLAGETQYF | TGTGCCAGCAGCAACGGACTAGCGGGAGAAACCCAGTACTTC
TRBJ2-6 | NA | TRBV5-1 | CASSLAQAGANVLTF | TGCGCCAGCAGCTTGGCCCAGGCTGGGGCCAACGTCCTGACTTTC
TRBJ1-5 | NA | TRBV29-1 | CSVEESSNQPQHF | TGCAGCGTTGAAGAGAGTAGCAATCAGCCCCAGCATTTT
TRBJ1-3 | NA | TRBV7-2 | CASSLGYSGNTIYF | TGTGCCAGCAGCTTAGGTTACTCTGGAAACACCATATATTTT
TRBJ1-1 | NA | TRBV19 | CASKEGEAFF | TGTGCCAGTAAGGAGGGCGAAGCTTTCTTT
TRBJ2-6 | NA | TRBV6-1 | CASSEEGAGANVLTF | TGTGCCAGCAGTGAAGAGGGGGCTGGGGCCAACGTCCTGACTTTC
TRBJ1-3 | NA | TRBV6-1 | CASSVRVSGNTIYF | TGTGCCAGCAGTGTAAGAGTGTCTGGAAACACCATATATTTT
TRBJ2-1 | TRBD1 | TRBV19 | CASSTQTGGAEQFF | TGTGCCAGTAGTACACAGACAGGGGGGGCTGAGCAGTTCTTC
TRBJ2-7 | TRBD1 | TRBV9 | CASSVRGDRDYEQYF | TGTGCCAGCAGCGTAAGGGGGGACAGGGATTACGAGCAGTACTTC
TRBJ1-1 | NA | TRBV5-5 | CASSFRDLGGTEAFF | TGTGCCAGCAGCTTCCGGGACCTCGGGGGCACTGAAGCTTTCTTT
TRBJ2-3 | NA | TRBV7-8 | CASSFSGNTDTQYF | TGTGCCAGCAGCTTTAGCGGAAATACAGATACGCAGTATTTT
TRBJ1-5 | TRBD1 | TRBV6-1 | CASSEQTGVQPQHF | TGTGCCAGCAGTGAACAGACAGGGGTTCAGCCCCAGCATTTT
TRBJ1-3 | NA | TRBV9 | CASSVGVHSGNTIYF | TGTGCCAGCAGCGTCGGGGTCCACTCTGGAAACACCATATATTTT
TRBJ2-7 | TRBD2 | TRBV5-1 | CASSPRGESFSYEQYF | TGCGCCAGCAGCCCCCGGGGGGAATCCTTCTCCTACGAGCAGTACTTC